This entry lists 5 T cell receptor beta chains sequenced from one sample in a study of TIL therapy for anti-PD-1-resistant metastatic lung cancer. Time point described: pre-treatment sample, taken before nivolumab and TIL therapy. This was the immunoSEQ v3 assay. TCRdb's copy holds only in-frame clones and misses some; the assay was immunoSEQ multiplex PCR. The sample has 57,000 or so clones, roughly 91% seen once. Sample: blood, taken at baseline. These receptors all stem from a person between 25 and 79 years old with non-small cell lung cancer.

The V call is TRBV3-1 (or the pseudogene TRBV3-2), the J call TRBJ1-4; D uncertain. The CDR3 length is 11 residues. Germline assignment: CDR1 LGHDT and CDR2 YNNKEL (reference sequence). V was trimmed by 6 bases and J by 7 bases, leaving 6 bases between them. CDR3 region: CASSLGEKLFF. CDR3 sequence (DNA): TGTGCCAGCAGTCTTGGTGAAAAACTGTTTTTT.

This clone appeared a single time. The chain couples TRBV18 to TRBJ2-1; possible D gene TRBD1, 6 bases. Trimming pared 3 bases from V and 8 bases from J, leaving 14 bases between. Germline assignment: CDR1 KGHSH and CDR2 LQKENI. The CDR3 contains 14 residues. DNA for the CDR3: TGTGCCAGCTCACCGGGCTCACAGGGCTATGAGCAGTTCTTC. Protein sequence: CASSPGSQGYEQFF.

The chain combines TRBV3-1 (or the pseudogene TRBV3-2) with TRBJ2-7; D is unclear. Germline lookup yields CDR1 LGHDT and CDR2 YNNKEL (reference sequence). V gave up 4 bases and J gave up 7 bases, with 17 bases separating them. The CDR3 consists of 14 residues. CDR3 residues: CASSPRIAAVEQYF. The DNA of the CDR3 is TGTGCCAGCAGCCCCCGGATTGCGGCCGTGGAGCAGTACTTC.

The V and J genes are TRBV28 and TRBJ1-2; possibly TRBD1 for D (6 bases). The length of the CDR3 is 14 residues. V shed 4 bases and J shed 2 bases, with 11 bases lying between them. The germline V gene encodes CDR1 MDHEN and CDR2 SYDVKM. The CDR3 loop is CASSWGAVNYGYTF. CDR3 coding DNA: TGTGCCAGCAGTTGGGGGGCCGTAAACTATGGCTACACCTTC.

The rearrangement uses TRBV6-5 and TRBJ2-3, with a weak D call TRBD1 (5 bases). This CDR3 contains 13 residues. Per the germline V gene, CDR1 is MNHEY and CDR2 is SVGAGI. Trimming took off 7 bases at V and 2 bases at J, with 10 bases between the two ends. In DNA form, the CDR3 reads TGTGCCAGCAACATAGGGGCCACAGATACGCAGTATTTT. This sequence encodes CASNIGATDTQYF.